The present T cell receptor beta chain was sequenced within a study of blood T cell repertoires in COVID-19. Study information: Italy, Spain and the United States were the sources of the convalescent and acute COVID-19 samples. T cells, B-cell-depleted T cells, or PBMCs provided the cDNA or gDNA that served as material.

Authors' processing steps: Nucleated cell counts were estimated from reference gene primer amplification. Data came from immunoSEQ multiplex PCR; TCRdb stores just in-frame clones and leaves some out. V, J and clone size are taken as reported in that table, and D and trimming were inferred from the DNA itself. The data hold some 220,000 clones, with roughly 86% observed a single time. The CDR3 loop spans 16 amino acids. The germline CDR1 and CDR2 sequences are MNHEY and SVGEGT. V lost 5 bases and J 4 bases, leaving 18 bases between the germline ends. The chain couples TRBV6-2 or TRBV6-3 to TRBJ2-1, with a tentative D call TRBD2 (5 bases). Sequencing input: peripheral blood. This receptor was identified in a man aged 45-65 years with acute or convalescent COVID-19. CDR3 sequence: CASSQPRAGRYNEQFF. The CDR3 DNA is TGTGCCAGCAGTCAACCGCGGGCAGGTCGATACAATGAGCAGTTCTTC.